The clone carrying this T cell receptor beta chain was seen a few times. Its antigen is not identified. These data belong to a study of T cell responses to AZD1222 COVID-19 vaccine. The data were produced by immunoSEQ multiplex PCR, yet TCRdb's version contains in-frame clones alone and is incomplete. The repertoire holds tens of thousands of clones, with around nine tenths as singletons. This CDR3 comprises 15 residues. Germline-derived CDR1 and CDR2 are SGHTA and FQGNSA. The junction had 8 bases not matched to a gene; V was cut back by 3 bases and J by 8 bases. Study findings and constraints: Repertoires were obtained solely post-peak T cell response. Vaccination with two AZD1222 doses was followed by a rise in Spike-specific TCR breadth and depth. A mostly white British donor set with more females was recruited, and clonal diversity was possibly underestimated.

The input for sequencing was peripheral blood, taken 28 days after the second AZD1222 dose. The origin of this receptor is an adult who received the AZD1222 COVID-19 vaccine. The V and J genes are TRBV7-2 and TRBJ1-3; 9 nucleotides match TRBD1. The CDR3 nucleotides read TGTGCCAGCAGCTTGGACAGGGGAAGCGTAGACACCATATATTTT. It yields the protein CASSLDRGSVDTIYF. Full variable domain (outside the CDR3, taken from reference TRBV7-2 and TRBJ1-3): GAGVSQSPSNKVTEKGKDVELRCDPISGHTALYWYRQSLGQGLEFLIYFQGNSAPDKSGLPSDRFSAERTGGSVSTLTIQRTQQEDSAVYLCASSLDRGSVDTIYFGEGSWLTVV.